This is a list of T cell receptor beta chains from one sample in a study of shared clonotypes between healthy human individuals. Measured with immunoSEQ multiplex PCR; TCRdb has only the in-frame clones, and not every one. The table lists 1.5 million to 2.5 million clones, over 85% of them singletons. The material sequenced was naive CD8+ T cells sorted from blood. The source of these receptors is a man in his late teens or twenties in good health. The CDR3 runs from the conserved cysteine through the conserved F or W. A D gene is named only where the DNA matches it firmly. Part of the rows lack a size; the others show once, few, many or a class for expanded clones.

D gene: -
clone size: once
V gene: TRBV5-5
J gene: TRBJ2-7
CDR3 protein: CASRAGGGYYEQYF
CDR3 DNA: TGTGCCAGCAGGGCAGGGGGAGGTTACTACGAGCAGTACTTC

D gene: -
clone size: -
V gene: TRBV27
J gene: TRBJ2-2
CDR3 protein: CATSADTGELFF
CDR3 DNA: TGTGCCACCTCGGCCGACACCGGGGAGCTGTTTTTT

D gene: -
clone size: -
V gene: TRBV27
J gene: TRBJ2-3
CDR3 protein: CASSLSIRAGPADTQYF
CDR3 DNA: TGTGCCAGCAGTTTATCGATAAGGGCGGGCCCAGCAGATACGCAGTATTTT

D gene: -
clone size: -
V gene: TRBV6-1
J gene: TRBJ2-3
CDR3 protein: CASSEFAGDLTDTQYF
CDR3 DNA: TGTGCCAGCAGTGAATTCGCAGGGGACCTCACAGATACGCAGTATTTT

D gene: TRBD1
clone size: -
V gene: TRBV12-5
J gene: TRBJ1-1
CDR3 protein: CASVLTGAEAFF
CDR3 DNA: TGTGCTAGTGTCCTGACAGGGGCTGAAGCTTTCTTT

D gene: -
clone size: -
V gene: TRBV2
J gene: TRBJ1-1
CDR3 protein: CASSVTPEAFF
CDR3 DNA: TGTGCCAGCAGTGTGACACCAGAAGCTTTCTTT

D gene: TRBD1
clone size: -
V gene: TRBV14
J gene: TRBJ1-1
CDR3 protein: CASSQEGRGPAFF
CDR3 DNA: TGTGCCAGCAGCCAAGAAGGCAGGGGGCCCGCTTTCTTT

D gene: -
clone size: -
V gene: TRBV14
J gene: TRBJ1-2
CDR3 protein: CASSQALAGGYAGYTF
CDR3 DNA: TGTGCCAGCAGCCAAGCCCTGGCAGGCGGATACGCTGGCTACACCTTC

D gene: -
clone size: -
V gene: TRBV6-1
J gene: TRBJ1-1
CDR3 protein: CASSAQESEAFF
CDR3 DNA: TGTGCCAGCAGCGCACAGGAGAGTGAAGCTTTCTTT

D gene: -
clone size: -
V gene: TRBV19
J gene: TRBJ2-7
CDR3 protein: CASSIAGYEQYF
CDR3 DNA: TGTGCCAGTAGTATCGCGGGCTACGAGCAGTACTTC

D gene: TRBD1
clone size: -
V gene: TRBV6-1
J gene: TRBJ2-7
CDR3 protein: CASSIGTVADYEQYF
CDR3 DNA: TGTGCCAGCAGTATTGGGACAGTAGCTGACTACGAGCAGTACTTC

D gene: -
clone size: -
V gene: TRBV27
J gene: TRBJ1-5
CDR3 protein: CASSFGTRKPQHF
CDR3 DNA: TGTGCCAGCAGCTTTGGGACTCGCAAGCCCCAGCATTTT

D gene: -
clone size: -
V gene: TRBV2
J gene: TRBJ1-5
CDR3 protein: CASSTGTETVGGNQPQHF
CDR3 DNA: TGTGCCAGCAGTACCGGGACGGAGACCGTAGGTGGCAATCAGCCCCAGCATTTT

D gene: -
clone size: once
V gene: TRBV28
J gene: TRBJ2-7
CDR3 protein: CASSAGPGVSYEQYF
CDR3 DNA: TGTGCCAGCAGTGCCGGGCCAGGGGTATCCTACGAGCAGTACTTC

D gene: -
clone size: -
V gene: TRBV29-1
J gene: TRBJ2-5
CDR3 protein: CSGNLADQETQYF
CDR3 DNA: TGCAGCGGGAACTTAGCGGATCAAGAGACCCAGTACTTC

D gene: TRBD1
clone size: -
V gene: TRBV2
J gene: TRBJ1-6
CDR3 protein: CATQPGQGYSPLHF
CDR3 DNA: TGTGCCACCCAACCGGGACAGGGGTATTCACCCCTCCACTTT

D gene: -
clone size: -
V gene: TRBV9
J gene: TRBJ1-4
CDR3 protein: CASSADGEGEKLFF
CDR3 DNA: TGTGCCAGCAGCGCCGACGGCGAAGGTGAAAAACTGTTTTTT

D gene: -
clone size: once
V gene: TRBV4-1
J gene: TRBJ2-2
CDR3 protein: CASSQETRGRANTGELFF
CDR3 DNA: TGCGCCAGCAGCCAAGAGACCCGAGGCAGGGCCAACACCGGGGAGCTGTTTTTT

D gene: TRBD1
clone size: -
V gene: TRBV5-8
J gene: TRBJ2-2
CDR3 protein: CASSPGQGDTGELFF
CDR3 DNA: TGTGCCAGCAGCCCCGGACAGGGCGACACCGGGGAGCTGTTTTTT

D gene: -
clone size: once
V gene: TRBV10-2
J gene: TRBJ2-7
CDR3 protein: CASSEVGSSYEQYF
CDR3 DNA: TGCGCCAGCAGTGAGGTGGGAAGCTCCTACGAGCAGTACTTC

D gene: -
clone size: -
V gene: TRBV29-1
J gene: TRBJ2-2
CDR3 protein: CSVELTNYGELFF
CDR3 DNA: TGCAGCGTTGAACTCACCAACTACGGGGAGCTGTTTTTT

D gene: -
clone size: -
V gene: TRBV30
J gene: TRBJ2-2
CDR3 protein: CAWYGIAGPRGTGELFF
CDR3 DNA: TGTGCCTGGTACGGTATTGCCGGGCCTCGGGGCACCGGGGAGCTGTTTTTT

D gene: -
clone size: few
V gene: TRBV5-1
J gene: TRBJ1-1
CDR3 protein: CASSPRGNTEAFF
CDR3 DNA: TGCGCCAGCAGCCCGAGAGGGAACACTGAAGCTTTCTTT

D gene: -
clone size: -
V gene: TRBV30
J gene: TRBJ2-7
CDR3 protein: CAWSVGQGIFYEQYF
CDR3 DNA: TGTGCCTGGAGTGTGGGGCAGGGAATTTTTTACGAGCAGTACTTC

D gene: TRBD1
clone size: -
V gene: TRBV28
J gene: TRBJ2-7
CDR3 protein: CATVDRVPYEQYF
CDR3 DNA: TGTGCCACCGTAGACAGGGTCCCCTACGAGCAGTACTTC

D gene: TRBD2
clone size: -
V gene: TRBV4-1
J gene: TRBJ2-1
CDR3 protein: CASSQDTGGGNEQFF
CDR3 DNA: TGCGCCAGCAGCCAAGATACCGGGGGGGGGAATGAGCAGTTCTTC

D gene: TRBD2
clone size: -
V gene: TRBV13
J gene: TRBJ2-1
CDR3 protein: CASSPLTSGVHNEQFF
CDR3 DNA: TGTGCCAGCAGCCCGCTAACTAGCGGGGTCCACAATGAGCAGTTCTTC

D gene: -
clone size: -
V gene: TRBV6-6
J gene: TRBJ2-1
CDR3 protein: CASSLGDEQFF
CDR3 DNA: TGTGCCAGCAGCCTCGGTGATGAGCAGTTCTTC

D gene: -
clone size: once
V gene: TRBV7-6
J gene: TRBJ2-5
CDR3 protein: CASSQPGHKEETQYF
CDR3 DNA: TGTGCCAGCAGCCAGCCGGGACACAAAGAGGAGACCCAGTACTTC

D gene: -
clone size: -
V gene: TRBV4-3
J gene: TRBJ1-6
CDR3 protein: CASSRSRQFYNSPLHF
CDR3 DNA: TGCGCCAGCAGCCGTTCAAGGCAGTTCTATAATTCACCCCTCCACTTT

D gene: -
clone size: -
V gene: TRBV27
J gene: TRBJ1-5
CDR3 protein: CASSPILSNQPQHF
CDR3 DNA: TGTGCCAGCAGTCCAATCTTGAGCAATCAGCCCCAGCATTTT

D gene: -
clone size: -
V gene: TRBV28
J gene: TRBJ2-1
CDR3 protein: CASRPLLGSSYNEQFF
CDR3 DNA: TGTGCCAGCAGGCCGCTCCTAGGGAGCTCCTACAATGAGCAGTTCTTC

D gene: -
clone size: -
V gene: TRBV27
J gene: TRBJ2-2
CDR3 protein: CASSLGVTGELFF
CDR3 DNA: TGTGCCAGCAGCCTAGGGGTCACCGGGGAGCTGTTTTTT

D gene: -
clone size: -
V gene: TRBV5-1
J gene: TRBJ2-7
CDR3 protein: CASSLERAAEVLYEQYF
CDR3 DNA: TGCGCCAGCAGCTTGGAGAGGGCAGCCGAGGTCCTCTACGAGCAGTACTTC

D gene: -
clone size: -
V gene: TRBV9
J gene: TRBJ1-2
CDR3 protein: CASSSNRDSPGYGYTF
CDR3 DNA: TGTGCCAGCAGCTCCAACAGGGATTCCCCAGGGTATGGCTACACCTTC

D gene: TRBD2
clone size: once
V gene: TRBV5-4
J gene: TRBJ2-2
CDR3 protein: CASSLAVIAGDTGELFF
CDR3 DNA: TGTGCCAGCAGCTTGGCCGTAATAGCGGGAGACACCGGGGAGCTGTTTTTT

D gene: TRBD1
clone size: -
V gene: TRBV4-1
J gene: TRBJ2-7
CDR3 protein: CASSQGTGESYEQYF
CDR3 DNA: TGCGCCAGCAGCCAAGGGACAGGGGAATCCTACGAGCAGTACTTC

D gene: -
clone size: -
V gene: TRBV7-2
J gene: TRBJ2-1
CDR3 protein: CASSFTGNEQFF
CDR3 DNA: TGTGCCAGCAGCTTCACGGGGAATGAGCAGTTCTTC

D gene: TRBD2
clone size: once
V gene: TRBV13
J gene: TRBJ2-7
CDR3 protein: CASSSPTSGSSYEQYF
CDR3 DNA: TGTGCCAGCAGCTCGCCGACTAGCGGGAGCTCCTACGAGCAGTACTTC

D gene: TRBD2
clone size: -
V gene: TRBV2
J gene: TRBJ2-7
CDR3 protein: CASSFTGLADKRVEQYF
CDR3 DNA: TGTGCCAGCAGTTTTACGGGACTAGCGGACAAGAGGGTCGAGCAGTACTTC

D gene: -
clone size: -
V gene: TRBV5-6
J gene: TRBJ2-3
CDR3 protein: CASSLGGAMSDTQYF
CDR3 DNA: TGTGCCAGCAGCTTGGGAGGGGCGATGTCAGACACGCAGTATTTT

D gene: -
clone size: -
V gene: TRBV29-1
J gene: TRBJ2-1
CDR3 protein: CSVVRHNEQFF
CDR3 DNA: TGCAGCGTTGTACGGCACAATGAGCAGTTCTTC

D gene: -
clone size: few
V gene: TRBV7-6
J gene: TRBJ1-1
CDR3 protein: CASSPTPLGTEAFF
CDR3 DNA: TGTGCCAGCAGCCCCACGCCATTGGGGACTGAAGCTTTCTTT

D gene: TRBD2
clone size: -
V gene: TRBV29-1
J gene: TRBJ2-5
CDR3 protein: CSERDLGSKTQYF
CDR3 DNA: TGCAGCGAGCGGGACCTGGGGTCGAAGACCCAGTACTTC

D gene: -
clone size: -
V gene: TRBV19
J gene: TRBJ1-2
CDR3 protein: CASSGGVWTF
CDR3 DNA: TGTGCCAGTAGTGGAGGGGTTTGGACCTTC

D gene: -
clone size: -
V gene: TRBV6-1
J gene: TRBJ2-7
CDR3 protein: CASSEFGRDSFYEQYF
CDR3 DNA: TGTGCCAGCAGTGAGTTTGGCAGGGATAGCTTCTACGAGCAGTACTTC

D gene: -
clone size: -
V gene: TRBV19
J gene: TRBJ2-7
CDR3 protein: CASPDDLNPHYEQYF
CDR3 DNA: TGTGCCAGTCCCGACGATCTGAACCCTCACTACGAGCAGTACTTC

D gene: TRBD2
clone size: -
V gene: TRBV11-1
J gene: TRBJ2-7
CDR3 protein: CASSAAGGDSYEQYF
CDR3 DNA: TGTGCCAGCAGCGCTGCGGGGGGCGATTCCTACGAGCAGTACTTC

D gene: -
clone size: -
V gene: TRBV28
J gene: TRBJ2-2
CDR3 protein: CASSPDGGGISTGELFF
CDR3 DNA: TGTGCCAGCAGTCCCGACGGGGGCGGGATTTCCACCGGGGAGCTGTTTTTT

D gene: TRBD1
clone size: -
V gene: TRBV5-5
J gene: TRBJ2-7
CDR3 protein: CASSSTGTIDAYEQYF
CDR3 DNA: TGTGCCAGCAGCTCGACAGGGACGATCGATGCCTACGAGCAGTACTTC

D gene: -
clone size: -
V gene: TRBV7-9
J gene: TRBJ2-1
CDR3 protein: CASSLRSGTYNEQFF
CDR3 DNA: TGTGCCAGCAGCTTAAGGTCAGGGACCTACAATGAGCAGTTCTTC

D gene: -
clone size: -
V gene: TRBV5-4
J gene: TRBJ2-2
CDR3 protein: CASSLGPLTGELFF
CDR3 DNA: TGTGCCAGCAGCTTGGGACCGCTCACCGGGGAGCTGTTTTTT

D gene: -
clone size: once
V gene: TRBV19
J gene: TRBJ2-1
CDR3 protein: CASSISGVTYNEQFF
CDR3 DNA: TGTGCCAGTAGTATCTCAGGCGTAACCTACAATGAGCAGTTCTTC